This passage covers 24 T cell receptor beta chains from one sample sequenced in a study of T cells in Graves' hyperthyroidism and ophthalmopathy. Amplification of TCR beta CDR3 regions was performed using RNA transcripts as template. In the first-round RT-PCR of the TCR CDR3, the HTBI primer set was used. One entry per CDR3 protein, called by TCRdb with MiXCR from the multiplex PCR reads. The sample includes 200,000 or so distinct CDR3 sequences, roughly 17% of them seen just once. Sequenced material: blood. The receptors stem from a woman aged 45 to 65 with Graves' hyperthyroidism.

This clonotype was found a few times. The chain employs TRBV18 and TRBJ2-7; D gene ambiguous. The CDR3 length is 14 residues. From germline, CDR1 is KGHSH and CDR2 LQKENI. V was pared by 4 bases and J by 2 bases, with 12 bases between. The CDR3 nucleotides read TGTGCCAGCTCACATTTGCAGGAAACCTACGAGCAGTACTTC. Amino acids: CASSHLQETYEQYF.

This clonotype has more than one count but fewer than ten. This sequence joins TRBV18 and TRBJ1-4; TRBD1 aligns across 9 bases. There are 16 residues in the CDR3. The trim removed 2 bases at V and 7 bases at J, leaving 8 bases unmatched. CDR1 KGHSH and CDR2 LQKENI come from the germline V gene. The CDR3 here is CASSPSGQGLSEKLFF. Here the CDR3 DNA reads TGTGCCAGCTCACCATCGGGACAGGGATTGAGTGAAAAACTGTTTTTT.

The gene calls are TRBV30 and TRBJ1-2; perhaps TRBD1 as D (6 bases). Trimming removed 0 bases from V and 2 bases from J, with 19 bases in between. The CDR3 runs to 17 residues. Germline CDR1 and CDR2: GTSNPN and SVGIG (reference sequence). The CDR3 DNA reads as TGTGCCTGGAGTGTAGGGTGGTCAGGGGACCCAAACTATGGCTACACCTTC. It is translated as CAWSVGWSGDPNYGYTF.

In its sample, this clonotype was seen many times. The CDR3: CASTIVAGLGDTQYF. The CDR3 nucleotides read TGTGCCAGCACCATCGTAGCGGGATTGGGAGATACGCAGTATTTT. The gene calls are TRBV12-3 or TRBV12-4 and TRBJ2-3; TRBD2 aligns across 8 bases. Trimming took 7 bases from V and 5 from J; bases not matched to a gene: 11. This CDR3 has 15 amino acids.

The V and J genes are TRBV28 and TRBJ2-6; the D is unclear. This CDR3 comprises 16 residues. V lost 2 bases and J 0 bases, leaving 8 bases between the germline ends. Germline V gives CDR1 MDHEN, CDR2 SYDVKM. The CDR3 is CASSLTSVSGANVLTF. The CDR3 DNA reads TGTGCCAGCAGTTTAACGAGTGTCTCTGGGGCCAACGTCCTGACTTTC. The whole variable domain, filled in from reference TRBV28 and TRBJ2-6, reads DVKVTQSSRYLVKRTGEKVFLECVQDMDHENMFWYRQDPGLGLRLIYFSYDVKMKEKGDIPEGYSVSREKKERFSLILESASTNQTSMYLCASSLTSVSGANVLTFGAGSRLTVL.

This clonotype was observed many times. The chain links TRBV6-1 to TRBJ1-5, with 8 bases identical to TRBD1. Unmatched junction bases numbered 3, after V lost 10 bases and J lost 1 base. Germline V CDR1 and CDR2: MNHNS, SASEGT. CDR3 length equals 13 residues. CDR3: CATTGASNQPQHF. CDR3 DNA sequence: TGTGCCACGACAGGGGCCAGCAATCAGCCCCAGCATTTT.

In its sample, this clonotype was seen many times. This chain uses TRBV3-1 with TRBJ2-1; TRBD2 aligns across 7 bases. Germline CDR1 and CDR2: LGHDT and YNNKEL (reference sequence). The length of the CDR3 is 16 residues. The junction had 6 bases not matched to a gene; V was cut back by 2 bases and J by 2 bases. CDR3 amino acids: CASSQLSSGPYNEQFF. The DNA of the CDR3 is TGTGCCAGCAGCCAATTATCTAGCGGACCCTACAATGAGCAGTTCTTC.

Ten or more counts support this clonotype. The CDR3 DNA reads TGTGCCTGGAGTAGCGGGATAAGATCGGAGACCCAGTACTTC. It translates to CAWSSGIRSETQYF. The chain joins TRBV30 to TRBJ2-5, with 7 bases matching TRBD2. CDR1 and CDR2 (germline): GTSNPN, SVGIG (reference sequence). With V trimmed by 2 bases and J by 5 bases, 8 bases remained unmatched. This CDR3 spans 14 amino acids.

This clonotype was counted many times. The chain has TRBV12-3 or TRBV12-4 and TRBJ1-2; no clear D gene. The CDR3 covers 13 residues. V lost 3 bases and J 0 bases, leaving 5 bases between the germline ends. CDR3 in DNA: TGTGCCAGCAGTTTTGAGACTAACTATGGCTACACCTTC. Translating it yields CASSFETNYGYTF.

This clonotype was observed a few times. The rearrangement joins TRBV28 to TRBJ2-3; TRBD1 matches at 10 bases. This CDR3 has 15 amino acids. V trimming: 4 bases; J trimming: 3 bases; junction bases outside the gene matches: 4. The germline V gene encodes CDR1 MDHEN and CDR2 SYDVKM. As DNA, the CDR3 is TGTGCCAGCAGTTCTGGGGGACAGGGGACAGATACGCAGTATTTT. Translation: CASSSGGQGTDTQYF.

This clonotype was detected many times. The rearrangement uses TRBV20-1 and TRBJ2-7; 10 bases align to TRBD2. From germline, CDR1 is DFQATT and CDR2 SNEGSKA (reference sequence). The V segment lost 4 bases and the J segment 6 bases; nucleotides outside the gene matches: 9. The CDR3 consists of 14 residues. CDR3: CSATISGRSGEQYF. DNA of the CDR3: TGCAGTGCTACCATTAGCGGGAGGTCGGGCGAGCAGTACTTC.

V gene TRBV20-1 combines with J gene TRBJ2-7, with 11 bases fitting TRBD2. The length of the CDR3 is 17 residues. Trimming cost V 1 base and J 2 bases; bases outside gene matches: 10. Germline V gives CDR1 DFQATT, CDR2 SNEGSKA (reference sequence). DNA of the CDR3: TGCAGTGCTAGAGCACTAGCGGGGGCCCCGAGGACCTACGAGCAGTACTTC. The encoded protein is CSARALAGAPRTYEQYF.

On this clonotype itself: One junction end disagrees with the germline gene, perhaps due to a read error. The chain couples TRBV6-6 to TRBJ2-7; D is unclear. CDR3 length: 14 residues. Germline CDR1 MNHNY, CDR2 SVGAGI (reference sequence). In nucleotides, the CDR3 is TGTACCAGCAGTTACTCTTCCGGCAGCTACGAGCAGTACTTC. It yields the protein CTSSYSSGSYEQYF.

This clonotype was detected ten times or more. This chain connects TRBV2 to TRBJ2-1, with TRBD2 matching 9 bases. Germline V gene data show CDR1 as SNHLY and CDR2 as FYNNEI. Trimming cost V 6 bases and J 10 bases; bases outside gene matches: 16. This CDR3 spans 16 amino acids. As DNA, the CDR3 is TGTGCCAGCAGCTTCCTCCCAGGAGCGGGAGGACGAGAGCAGTTCTTC. This sequence encodes CASSFLPGAGGREQFF.

This clonotype was picked up many times. The genes are TRBV6-1 and TRBJ2-7, with a weak D call TRBD2 (6 bases). CDR1 MNHNS and CDR2 SASEGT come from the germline V gene. V dropped 6 bases and J dropped 2 bases, with 14 bases sitting between them. CDR3 length: 14 amino acids. CDR3 amino acids: CASSFSGPPYEQYF. The CDR3 DNA reads TGTGCCAGCAGCTTTAGCGGCCCGCCCTACGAGCAGTACTTC.

This clonotype turned up a few times. The rearrangement links TRBV2 to TRBJ2-1; 9 nucleotides align to TRBD2. CDR3 size: 18 residues. CDR1 is SNHLY and CDR2 is FYNNEI in the germline V gene. Trimming took 8 bases from V and 2 from J; bases not matched to a gene: 16. The CDR3 coding sequence is TGTGCCAGCTTACCACTCCCCTTGGCGGGAGGGACCTACAATGAGCAGTTCTTC. Its protein product is CASLPLPLAGGTYNEQFF.

In its sample, this clonotype was seen many times. V usage is TRBV7-8 and J usage is TRBJ2-1; 12 bases align to TRBD2. The CDR3 is 15 amino acids. With V trimmed by 3 bases and J by 9 bases, 6 bases remained unmatched. CDR1 is SGHVS, CDR2 FQNEAQ, per germline. As DNA, the CDR3 is TGTGCCAGCAGCTTGCGGCTAGCGGGAGGGACTGAGCAGTTCTTC. It yields the protein CASSLRLAGGTEQFF.

This clonotype was seen a single time. V usage is TRBV27 and J usage is TRBJ2-7, with D tentatively TRBD1 (5 bases). V gave up 3 bases and J gave up 7 bases, with 19 bases separating them. The CDR3 is made up of 15 amino acids. Germline CDR1 is MNHEY and CDR2 is SMNVEV (reference sequence). The CDR3 loop reads CASSFRNRFPREQYF. The CDR3 DNA is TGTGCCAGCAGTTTCCGTAACAGGTTCCCTAGGGAGCAGTACTTC.

This clonotype has just a few counts. CDR3 protein: CASSEASGVQPQHF. For the CDR3, the DNA is TGTGCCAGCAGTGAAGCGTCAGGGGTTCAGCCCCAGCATTTT. The rearrangement uses TRBV2 and TRBJ1-5; possible D gene TRBD1, 6 bases. The CDR3 sequence is 14 residues long. The germline V gene encodes CDR1 SNHLY and CDR2 FYNNEI. Between the trimmed V and J ends, which lost 0 bases and 6 bases, there was a span of 9 bases.

The chain employs TRBV6-5 and TRBJ2-1, with D perhaps TRBD2 (6 bases). The CDR3 totals 18 residues. Germline CDR1 is MNHEY and CDR2 is SVGAGI. The V and J ends lost 0 bases and 3 bases respectively, with 18 bases between them. The CDR3 coding sequence is TGTGCCAGCAGTTACTCGGACATTTTTACAGCGGGCTACAATGAGCAGTTCTTC. As protein: CASSYSDIFTAGYNEQFF.

This clonotype was seen repeatedly, ten times or more. This chain connects TRBV30 to TRBJ1-1; D may be TRBD1 (5 bases). The CDR3 runs 13 residues. The V end was cut by 2 bases, the J end by 0 bases, with 7 bases between. CDR1 and CDR2 (germline): GTSNPN, SVGIG (reference sequence). CDR3 sequence reads: CAWSFRVNTEAFF. The CDR3 nucleotides read TGTGCCTGGAGTTTCAGGGTGAACACTGAAGCTTTCTTT.

This clonotype occurred many times. The chain recombines TRBV12-3 or TRBV12-4 with TRBJ2-1; 12 nucleotides agree with TRBD2. The CDR3 spans 17 residues. V gave up 5 bases and J gave up 9 bases; unmatched junction bases: 14. The CDR3 sequence is CASSGGIQTSGRVEQFF. DNA for the CDR3: TGTGCCAGCAGTGGCGGGATCCAGACTAGCGGGAGAGTTGAGCAGTTCTTC.

Only a few counts were recorded for this clonotype. The chain uses TRBV24-1 and TRBJ2-1, with TRBD2 identical over 8 bases. Trimming took 3 bases from V and 0 from J; bases not matched to a gene: 6. The germline gives CDR1 KGHDR, CDR2 SFDVKD. This CDR3 comprises 17 residues. CDR3 sequence (DNA): TGTGCCACCAGTGATCGACTAGCGAGAACCTCCTACAATGAGCAGTTCTTC. Encoded protein: CATSDRLARTSYNEQFF.

This clonotype was recorded a few times. This rearrangement joins TRBV27 to TRBJ1-5; TRBD1 aligns across 10 bases. Trimming took 8 bases from V and 4 from J; bases not matched to a gene: 8. Germline V CDR1 and CDR2: MNHEY, SMNVEV (reference sequence). The CDR3 totals 15 residues. CDR3 amino acids: CASGLGQGFNQPQHF. The CDR3 coding sequence is TGTGCCAGCGGCTTGGGACAGGGGTTTAATCAGCCCCAGCATTTT.